This record looks at one TCR beta chain sequence and its context. Some clones are missing from TCRdb's copy, which holds only in-frame ones; the method was immunoSEQ multiplex PCR. The table records under 85,000 clones, roughly 80% of them present only once. These data are taken from a study of T cell clones after liver transplantation. Trimming shortened V by 5 bases and J by 0 bases, and 8 bases separated the two germline ends. Germline assignment: CDR1 SQVTM and CDR2 ANQGSEA. The CDR3 covers 12 residues. Here the sequenced sample was CD4+ T cells from blood, taken 12 months after liver transplant. The clonotype was recovered from a human patient who received a liver transplant. Some T cells may possibly be graft donor cells. This chain joins TRBV29-1 and TRBJ2-7; D remains ambiguous. The DNA for the CDR3 is TGCAGCGTTCAAGTAGGCTCCTACGAGCAGTACTTC. Translated: CSVQVGSYEQYF.